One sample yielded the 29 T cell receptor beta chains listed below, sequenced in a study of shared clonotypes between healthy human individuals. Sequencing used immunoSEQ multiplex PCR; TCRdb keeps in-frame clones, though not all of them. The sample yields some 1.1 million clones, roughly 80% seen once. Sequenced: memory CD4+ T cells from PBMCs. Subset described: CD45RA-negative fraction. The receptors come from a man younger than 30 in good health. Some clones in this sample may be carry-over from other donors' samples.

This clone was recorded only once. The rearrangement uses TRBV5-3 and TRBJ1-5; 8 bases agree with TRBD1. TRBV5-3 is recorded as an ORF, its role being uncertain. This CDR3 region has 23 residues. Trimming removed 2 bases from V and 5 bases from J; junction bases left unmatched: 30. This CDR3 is CARSLRLGEKDRADRDLDQPQHF. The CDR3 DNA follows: TGTGCCAGAAGCTTACGGTTAGGAGAAAAGGACAGGGCTGATCGGGACCTTGATCAGCCCCAGCATTTT.

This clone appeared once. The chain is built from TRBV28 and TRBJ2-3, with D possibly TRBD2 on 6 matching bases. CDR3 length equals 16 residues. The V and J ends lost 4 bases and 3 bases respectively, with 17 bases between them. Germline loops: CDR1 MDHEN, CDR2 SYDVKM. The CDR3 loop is CASSSPAGRRTDTQYF. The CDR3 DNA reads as TGTGCCAGCAGTTCCCCGGCGGGAAGGCGGACAGATACGCAGTATTTT.

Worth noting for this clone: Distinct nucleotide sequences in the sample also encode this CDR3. CDR3 sequence: CASSLHPQETQYF. The CDR3 nucleotides are TGTGCCAGCAGCTTACACCCCCAAGAGACCCAGTACTTC. The gene calls are TRBV7-9 and TRBJ2-5; the D is unclear. From germline, CDR1 is SEHNR and CDR2 FQNEAQ (reference sequence). The germline V and J ends were trimmed by 2 bases and 1 base, with 5 bases remaining between them. This CDR3 has 13 amino acids. The full variable domain, completed using reference TRBV7-9 and TRBJ2-5, is DTGVSQNPRHKITKRGQNVTFRCDPISEHNRLYWYRQTLGQGPEFLTYFQNEAQLEKSRLLSDRFSAERPKGSFSTLEIQRTEQGDSAMYLCASSLHPQETQYFGPGTRLLVL.

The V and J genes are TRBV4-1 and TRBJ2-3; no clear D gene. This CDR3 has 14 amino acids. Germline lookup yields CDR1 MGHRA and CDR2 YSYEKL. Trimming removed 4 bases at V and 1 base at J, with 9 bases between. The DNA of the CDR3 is TGCGCCAGCAGCCTGGGTTGGGGCACAGATACGCAGTATTTT. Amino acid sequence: CASSLGWGTDTQYF.

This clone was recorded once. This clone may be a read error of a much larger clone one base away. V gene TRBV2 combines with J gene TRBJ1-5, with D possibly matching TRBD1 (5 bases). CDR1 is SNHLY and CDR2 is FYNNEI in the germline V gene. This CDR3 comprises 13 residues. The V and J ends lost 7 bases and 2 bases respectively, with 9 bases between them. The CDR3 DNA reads TGTGCCAGCACAGGGTCGGGCAATCAGCCCCAGCATTTT. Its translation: CASTGSGNQPQHF.

In DNA form, the CDR3 reads TGTGCCAGCAGCCGAGATGGACTAGCTGGTTACGAGCAGTACTTC. This translates into CASSRDGLAGYEQYF. V and J are TRBV7-2 and TRBJ2-7; 8 bases are shared with TRBD2. The CDR3 is 15 amino acids. Germline V gene lookup returns CDR1 SGHTA and CDR2 FQGNSA. V lost 5 bases to trimming and J lost 4 bases; unmatched junction nucleotides: 10. The full variable domain, completed using reference TRBV7-2 and TRBJ2-7, is GAGVSQSPSNKVTEKGKDVELRCDPISGHTALYWYRQSLGQGLEFLIYFQGNSAPDKSGLPSDRFSAERTGGSVSTLTIQRTQQEDSAVYLCASSRDGLAGYEQYFGPGTRLTVT.

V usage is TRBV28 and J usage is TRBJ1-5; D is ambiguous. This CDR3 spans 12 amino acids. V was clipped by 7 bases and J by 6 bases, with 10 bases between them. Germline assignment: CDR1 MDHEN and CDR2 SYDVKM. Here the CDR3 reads CASTSGSQPQHF. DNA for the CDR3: TGTGCCAGCACCTCGGGAAGTCAGCCCCAGCATTTT. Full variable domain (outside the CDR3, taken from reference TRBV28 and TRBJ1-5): DVKVTQSSRYLVKRTGEKVFLECVQDMDHENMFWYRQDPGLGLRLIYFSYDVKMKEKGDIPEGYSVSREKKERFSLILESASTNQTSMYLCASTSGSQPQHFGDGTRLSIL.

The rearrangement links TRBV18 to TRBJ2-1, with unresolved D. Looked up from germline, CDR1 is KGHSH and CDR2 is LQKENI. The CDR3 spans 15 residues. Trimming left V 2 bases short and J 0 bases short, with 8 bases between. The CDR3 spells CASSPIGSSYNEQFF. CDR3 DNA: TGTGCCAGCTCACCAATTGGAAGCTCCTACAATGAGCAGTTCTTC. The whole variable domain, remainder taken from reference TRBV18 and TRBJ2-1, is NAGVMQNPRHLVRRRGQEARLRCSPMKGHSHVYWYRQLPEEGLKFMVYLQKENIIDESGMPKERFSAEFPKEGPSILRIQQVVRGDSAAYFCASSPIGSSYNEQFFGPGTRLTVL.

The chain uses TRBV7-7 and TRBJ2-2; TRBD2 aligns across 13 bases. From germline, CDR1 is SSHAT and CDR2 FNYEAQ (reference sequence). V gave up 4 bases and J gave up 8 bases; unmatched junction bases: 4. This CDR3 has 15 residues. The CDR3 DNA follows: TGTGCCAGCAGCTCTGGGACTAGCGGGAATGGGGAGCTGTTTTTT. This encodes CASSSGTSGNGELFF. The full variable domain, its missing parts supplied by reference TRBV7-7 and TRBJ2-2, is GAGVSQSPRYKVTKRGQDVTLRCDPISSHATLYWYQQALGQGPEFLTYFNYEAQPDKSGLPSDRFSAERPEGSISTLTIQRTEQRDSAMYRCASSSGTSGNGELFFGEGSRLTVL.

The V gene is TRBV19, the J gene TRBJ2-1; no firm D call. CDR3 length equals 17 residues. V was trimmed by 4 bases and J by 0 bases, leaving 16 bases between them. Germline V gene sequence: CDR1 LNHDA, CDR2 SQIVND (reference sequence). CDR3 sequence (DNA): TGTGCCAGTAGTAAGACGGCCCGAACCTACTCCTACAATGAGCAGTTCTTC. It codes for CASSKTARTYSYNEQFF.

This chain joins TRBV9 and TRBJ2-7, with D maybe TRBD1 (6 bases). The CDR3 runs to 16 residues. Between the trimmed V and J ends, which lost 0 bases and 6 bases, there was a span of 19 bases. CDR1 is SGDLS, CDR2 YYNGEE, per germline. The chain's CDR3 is CASSVGGQGGRGEQYF. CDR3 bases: TGTGCCAGCAGCGTAGGTGGACAAGGAGGCAGGGGCGAGCAGTACTTC.

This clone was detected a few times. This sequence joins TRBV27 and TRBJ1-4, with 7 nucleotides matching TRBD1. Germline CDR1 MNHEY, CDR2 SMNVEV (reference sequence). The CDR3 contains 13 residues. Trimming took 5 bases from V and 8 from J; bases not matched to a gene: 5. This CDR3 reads CASSRWTGEKLFF. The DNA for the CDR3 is TGTGCCAGCAGTCGGTGGACAGGAGAAAAACTGTTTTTT.

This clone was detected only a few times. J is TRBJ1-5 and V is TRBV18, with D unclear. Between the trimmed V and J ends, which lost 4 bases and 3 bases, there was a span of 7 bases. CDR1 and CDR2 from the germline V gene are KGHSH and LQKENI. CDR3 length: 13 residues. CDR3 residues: CASSLSDNQPQHF. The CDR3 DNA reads TGTGCCAGCTCACTCTCCGACAATCAGCCCCAGCATTTT.

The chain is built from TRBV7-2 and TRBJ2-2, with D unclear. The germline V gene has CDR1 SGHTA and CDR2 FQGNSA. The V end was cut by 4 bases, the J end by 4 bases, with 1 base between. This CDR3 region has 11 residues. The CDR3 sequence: CASSSTGELFF. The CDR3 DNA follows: TGTGCCAGCAGCTCCACCGGGGAGCTGTTTTTT.

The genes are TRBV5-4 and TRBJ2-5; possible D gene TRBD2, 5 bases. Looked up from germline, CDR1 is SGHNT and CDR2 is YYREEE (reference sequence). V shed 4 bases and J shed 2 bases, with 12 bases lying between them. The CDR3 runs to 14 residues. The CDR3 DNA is TGTGCCAGCAGCGGAAGGACTGGGCAAGAGACCCAGTACTTC. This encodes CASSGRTGQETQYF.

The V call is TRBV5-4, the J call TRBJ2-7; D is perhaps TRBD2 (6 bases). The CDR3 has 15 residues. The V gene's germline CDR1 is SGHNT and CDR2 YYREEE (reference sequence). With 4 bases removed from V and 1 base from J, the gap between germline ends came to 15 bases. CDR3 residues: CASSPGSGESYEQYF. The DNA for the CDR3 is TGTGCCAGCAGCCCGGGTTCGGGGGAGTCCTACGAGCAGTACTTC.

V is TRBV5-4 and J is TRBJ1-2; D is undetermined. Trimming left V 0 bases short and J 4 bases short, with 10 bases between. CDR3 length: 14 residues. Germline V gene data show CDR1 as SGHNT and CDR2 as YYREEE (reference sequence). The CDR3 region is CASSLGSAAYGYTF. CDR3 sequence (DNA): TGTGCCAGCAGCTTGGGTTCGGCAGCCTATGGCTACACCTTC.

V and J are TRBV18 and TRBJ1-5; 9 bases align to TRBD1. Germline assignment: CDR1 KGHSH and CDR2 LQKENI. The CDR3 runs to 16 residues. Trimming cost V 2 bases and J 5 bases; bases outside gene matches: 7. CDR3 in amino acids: CASSPSTGGVDQPQHF. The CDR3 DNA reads TGTGCCAGCTCACCATCAACAGGGGGCGTCGATCAGCCCCAGCATTTT.

CDR3 DNA: TGTGCCAGCCACGCCCGGGGTTACGAGCAGTACTTC. Its translation: CASHARGYEQYF. J is TRBJ2-7 and V is TRBV28; D might be TRBD2 (5 bases). V dropped 8 bases and J dropped 4 bases, with 12 bases sitting between them. This CDR3 comprises 12 residues. The germline CDR1 and CDR2 sequences are MDHEN and SYDVKM. The full variable domain, rest sourced from reference TRBV28 and TRBJ2-7, is DVKVTQSSRYLVKRTGEKVFLECVQDMDHENMFWYRQDPGLGLRLIYFSYDVKMKEKGDIPEGYSVSREKKERFSLILESASTNQTSMYLCASHARGYEQYFGPGTRLTVT.

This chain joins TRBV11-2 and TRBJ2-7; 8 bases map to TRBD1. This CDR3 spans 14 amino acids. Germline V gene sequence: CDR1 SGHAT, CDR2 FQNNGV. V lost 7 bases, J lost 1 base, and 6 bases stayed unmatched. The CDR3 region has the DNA TGTGCCAGCACCAGGGACAGGCCATCCTACGAGCAGTACTTC. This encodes CASTRDRPSYEQYF.

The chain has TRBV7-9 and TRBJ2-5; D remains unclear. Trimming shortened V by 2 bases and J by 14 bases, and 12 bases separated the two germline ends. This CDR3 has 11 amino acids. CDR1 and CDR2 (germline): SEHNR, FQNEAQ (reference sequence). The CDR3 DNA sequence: TGTGCCAGCAGCTTATGGGCAGACACCTACTTC. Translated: CASSLWADTYF.

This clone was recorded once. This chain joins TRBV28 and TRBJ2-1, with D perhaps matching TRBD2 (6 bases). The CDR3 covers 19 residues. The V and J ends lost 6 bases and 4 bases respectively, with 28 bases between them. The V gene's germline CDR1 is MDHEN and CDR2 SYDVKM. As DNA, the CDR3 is TGTGCCAGCAGACCAGGACTAAATCGAAGCGGACCGAAATACAATGAGCAGTTCTTC. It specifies CASRPGLNRSGPKYNEQFF.

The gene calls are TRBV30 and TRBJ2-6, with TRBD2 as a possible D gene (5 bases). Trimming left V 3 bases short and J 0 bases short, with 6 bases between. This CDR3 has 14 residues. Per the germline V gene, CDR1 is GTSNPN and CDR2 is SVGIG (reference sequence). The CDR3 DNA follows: TGTGCCTGGAGGGCGGGCTCTGGGGCCAACGTCCTGACTTTC. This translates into CAWRAGSGANVLTF.

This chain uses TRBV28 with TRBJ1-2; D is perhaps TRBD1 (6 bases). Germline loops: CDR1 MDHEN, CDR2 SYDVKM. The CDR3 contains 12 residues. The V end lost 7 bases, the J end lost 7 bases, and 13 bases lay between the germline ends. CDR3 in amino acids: CASTRGSGGYTF. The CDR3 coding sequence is TGTGCCAGCACGAGGGGGAGCGGTGGCTACACCTTC.

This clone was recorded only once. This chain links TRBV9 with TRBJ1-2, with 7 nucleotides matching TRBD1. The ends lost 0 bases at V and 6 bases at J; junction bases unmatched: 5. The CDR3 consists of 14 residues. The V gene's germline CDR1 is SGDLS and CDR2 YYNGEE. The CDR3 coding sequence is TGTGCCAGCAGCGTAGCGGACAGGTCCGATGGCTACACCTTC. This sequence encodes CASSVADRSDGYTF.

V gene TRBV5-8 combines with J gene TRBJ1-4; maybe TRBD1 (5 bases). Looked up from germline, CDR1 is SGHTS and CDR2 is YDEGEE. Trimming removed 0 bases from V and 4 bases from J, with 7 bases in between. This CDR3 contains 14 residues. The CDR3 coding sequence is TGTGCCAGCAGCTTGGGACAGCTTAATGAAAAACTGTTTTTT. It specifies CASSLGQLNEKLFF.

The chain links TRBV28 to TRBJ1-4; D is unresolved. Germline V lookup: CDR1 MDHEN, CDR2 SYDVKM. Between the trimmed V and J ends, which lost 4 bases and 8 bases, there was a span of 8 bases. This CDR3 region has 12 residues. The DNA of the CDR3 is TGTGCCAGCAGTTCCAGAGCCGAAAAACTGTTTTTT. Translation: CASSSRAEKLFF.

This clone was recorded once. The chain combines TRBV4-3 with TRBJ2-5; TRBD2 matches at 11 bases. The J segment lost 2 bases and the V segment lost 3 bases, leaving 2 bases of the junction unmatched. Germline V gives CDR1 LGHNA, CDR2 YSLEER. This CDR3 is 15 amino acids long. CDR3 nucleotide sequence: TGCGCCAGCAGCCAGAGACTAGCGGGACAAGAGACCCAGTACTTC. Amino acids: CASSQRLAGQETQYF.

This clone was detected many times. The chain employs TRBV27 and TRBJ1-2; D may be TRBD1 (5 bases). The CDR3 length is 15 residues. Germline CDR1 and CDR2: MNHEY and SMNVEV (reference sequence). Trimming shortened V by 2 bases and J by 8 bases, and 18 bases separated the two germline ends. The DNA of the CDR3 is TGTGCCAGCAGTTTAAGACAGTCGATCCGTGAGGGCTACACCTTC. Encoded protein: CASSLRQSIREGYTF.